The present T cell receptor beta chain was sequenced within a study of cytomegalovirus exposure and HLA in healthy donors (dated by TCRdb to the late 2010s). Concerning the study at large: An earlier analysis of approximately 640 of the donors reported approximately 290 Gb of sequence data and around 110 million unique TCR beta sequences from roughly 200 million T cells. The study aimed to test whether signatures of past pathogen exposure could be identified by cataloging public T cell receptors. Of the roughly 410 genotyped donors, more than 75% were placed in the genetic ancestry cluster associated with self-reported Caucasian donors. Both class I and class II loci were covered by HLA typing, at four-digit resolution. All discovery cohort repertoires had been generated on a single sequencing platform. The T cell repertoires of roughly 660 subjects were profiled by immunosequencing and related to cytomegalovirus serostatus. To decide whether each TCR beta V gene segment behaved as functional or pseudogenic, an earlier analysis of some 570 of the donors relied on high-throughput TCR beta sequencing. In addition to the first cohort of several hundred subjects, a separate validation cohort of under 150 different subjects was used. Genome-wide SNP genotypes for about 60% of the 666 donors were used in a later genetic analysis, which treated that subset as a discovery cohort. High-throughput TCR immunosequencing, statistical association of individual TCRs with disease status, and machine learning were combined to predict cytomegalovirus infection status. Rather than using new phenotypic data, the later analysis identified candidate immune exposures from TCR beta sequences and from how often those sequences occurred across donors. Because of strong linkage in the cohort, roughly five DR-DQ haplotypes were treated as single units for association and clustering. Donor age, sex, ethnicity and CMV serostatus were compiled together with the repertoire data. Typing coverage differed by locus: A, B, C, DRB1 and DQB1 were typed in roughly 620-640 donors, DQA1 in about 500, DPA1 in 606, and DPB1 in just under 490. Among some 400 genotyped donors of the cohort, an average of around 220,000 unique TCR beta nucleotide sequences was sequenced per donor, of which about 18% were non-productive. A later analysis re-analyzed previously published TCR beta repertoires from several hundred donors and added high-resolution HLA genotyping to study TCR occurrence patterns. An early release covering roughly 640 HLA-typed donors comprised about 290 gigabases of sequencing data and around 80 million unique TCR sequences. What the study reported, not specific to this receptor: A cluster of highly shared sequence variants was judged likely to represent a technical artifact of the sequencing pipeline. Linkage disequilibrium might explain the correlated functional status among segregating V segments, but an unknown experimental factor could not be ruled out. In vitro tests confirmed that a few of the cytomegalovirus-associated TCR beta chains recognize cytomegalovirus antigens. Immune exposure information for the cohort was limited to CMV serostatus. In a later analysis, TCR association rates were found to vary across HLA loci, with the most associated TCRs seen for DRB1 alleles and the fewest for HLA-C alleles. Because counts were too low, 15 or so rarely observed V segments, including chromosome 9 orphons, were excluded from the earlier analysis of a few hundred of the donors. While some public TCRs were present in many individuals, most TCR sequences turned up only very rarely across donors. Because the 87-base-pair reads could not distinguish some IMGT-functional V segments, including TRBV6-2 and TRBV6-3, those segments were excluded. At a false discovery rate of 0.05, a later analysis linked under 20,000 TCR beta sequences to specific HLA alleles. Most CMV-associated TCR beta chains appeared to be HLA-restricted in a later analysis, and the HLA associations seemed to be driven largely by CMV exposure. Because HLA typing was missing for some donors at each locus, association tests included only the typed subset. According to a later analysis, parvovirus B19, influenza, CMV and Epstein-Barr virus appeared linked to several top co-occurrence clusters. A later genetic analysis reported fewer N-insertions in productive TCRs among donors in an Asian-associated ancestry cluster than the 666-donor mean. Roughly uniform sequencing depth across donors was assumed in presence/absence analyses, although this assumption may not hold. Cytomegalovirus status was reported to be diagnosed by the classifier with high specificity and sensitivity in both the original and validation cohorts. A further reported finding was that TCR beta sequences accurately predicted the HLA-A and HLA-B alleles for most subjects in the first cohort. In a later analysis, HLA-associated TCR beta chains showed more clonal expansion and lower generation probabilities than non-associated chains that were equally common. V-gene and J-gene trimming of TCR beta chains was associated with a missense DCLRE1C variant in a later genetic analysis, and the association was replicated in an independent cohort. An earlier analysis of approximately 590 of the donors showed that most TCR beta V segments appeared in productive rearrangements either about 87% or about 30% of the time, which broadly matched IMGT annotations. In the study, approximately 160 TCR beta chains were listed as associated with cytomegalovirus. This cohort had only TCR beta chains sequenced, and the lack of alpha or paired-chain data limited which features could be detected. When HLA alleles, especially DR and DQ, strongly co-occurred, TCR associations were difficult to assign to individual alleles. The authors suggested that the approach could potentially be extended to other disease states and immunological phenotypes.

Libraries were built with the immunoSEQ multiplex PCR assay. For the multiplex PCR, a mixture combining 60 forward primers for TCR Vbeta segments and 13 reverse primers for TCR Jbeta segments was used. The CDR3 region of rearranged TCR beta genes was amplified from genomic DNA by a multiplex PCR assay. On the Illumina HiSeq System, the amplified TCR beta libraries were sequenced as 87-base-pair reads. The study's own analysis went as follows. A later analysis counted about 80 million unique TCR beta chains across the 500 to 850 repertoires, and some 11 million of these chains were shared by at least two donors. To remove PCR and sequencing errors, raw reads were error-corrected and collapsed into unique sequences using a nearest-neighbor algorithm that merged closely related sequences. V, D and J gene segments were assigned by aligning CDR3 sequences to IMGT reference sequences. For a sequence to be retained, a match of at least six nucleotides was required to both a V gene segment and a J gene segment. Rearrangements were classified as productive when the CDR3 lacked stop codons and remained in frame with V and J, and all other rearrangements were classified as non-productive. Following IMGT convention, CDR3 was defined as the stretch from the second conserved V-encoded cysteine to the conserved J-encoded phenylalanine. The earlier analysis of 587 of the donors excluded sequences that lacked an unambiguous match to a single V gene segment. An earlier analysis of some 610 of the donors called V segments functional above 56.7% productive rearrangements and segregating when the between-donor standard deviation exceeded 5%. To diagnose cytomegalovirus status from the catalog of TCR beta chain sequences, a statistical classification framework was built. In a later analysis, V and J genes were assigned by comparing TCR nucleotide sequences against IMGT/GENE-DB human TR gene sequences. A later analysis assigned CDR3 sequences and most-parsimonious VDJ recombination scenarios with the TCRdist pipeline. In a later analysis, each TCR beta chain was defined by its CDR3 amino acid sequence together with its V-gene family, and reads lacking a unique V-gene family were excluded. A later analysis removed several hundred highly shared, low-generation-probability nucleotide sequences to deal with suspected cross-contamination and a sequencing artifact. For each public chain, a later analysis derived a clonal expansion index from normalized ranks of inferred template counts within each repertoire. In a later analysis, generation probabilities were computed using a VDJ recombination model fitted to out-of-frame rearrangements, and the results were checked against IGoR. A later analysis scored TCR-TCR, TCR-HLA and TCR-CMV co-occurrence with hypergeometric tests, applying a repertoire-size bias correction to TCR pairs. In a later analysis, false discovery rates were estimated by permuting HLA or CMV assignments 20 times. A later analysis grouped co-occurring TCRs with DBSCAN, adding TCRdist sequence similarity when clustering within HLA-allele-positive subsets. For co-occurrence clustering, repertoires with fewer than 30,000 or more than 120,000 public chains were excluded, along with five or six repertoires with anomalous nucleotide sharing. In its TCRdb copy, this immuneACCESS table keeps in-frame sequences only and misses some clones. Where compared with another copy, unresolved V genes explain less than half of these, and the others have no known cause. D and trimming were read from the DNA, whereas the V and J calls and clone size are those reported in that table. Here the sample has 140,000 or so clones; 80% to 90% occur a single time. The biggest ten clones account for approximately 4% of the sample.

Note on this clone: Its antigen has not been determined. Base qualities are not provided; no much larger clone lies one nucleotide away.

The cohort comprised approximately 700 healthy bone marrow donors. Cohort members were all nominally healthy when sampled, although unrecorded immune exposures were likely present. The donor was CMV seropositive and was included in the group of approximately 300 seropositive cohort members. A peripheral blood sample was collected from each donor, and TCR beta sequencing was performed on peripheral blood mononuclear cells. Genomic DNA extraction from the blood cell samples was performed with the Qiagen DNeasy Blood Extraction Kit. V drops 1 base and J drops 9 bases, leaving 7 bases in between. Inclusive of the bounding cysteine and phenylalanine, the CDR3 is 11 residues long. This entry keeps only the CDR3 DNA: 33 bases, framed from base 1. The germline V gene (reference sequence) yields GTSNPN for CDR1 and SVGIG for CDR2.

Here the chain combines TRBV30 and TRBJ1-5; no D gene is confidently identified. What was sequenced was PBMCs. The receptor comes from a woman in her thirties or forties in good health and CMV-seropositive. The CDR3 reads CAWSEYGPQHF. The DNA is as follows: TGTGCCTGGAGTGAATACGGGCCCCAGCATTTT.